The rows below give T cell receptor beta chains drawn from one sample of a study of T cells expressing NK-cell markers. TCRdb reanalyzed the 5' RACE reads and collapses them to one entry per CDR3 protein, without DNA. This specimen shows about 150,000 distinct CDR3 sequences; the ten leading clones hold around 12%. The specimen sequenced was blood T cells: a sorted CD56 or NKG2C T cell subset, CD4+ or CD8+ T cells, or bulk PBMC T cells (not recorded which). The receptors shown here come from a man aged 18 to 30 in good health. Each CDR3 is given with its conserved first and last residue.

v_call	cdr3_length	j_call	cdr3_aa
TRBV12-3/TRBV12-4	15	TRBJ2-3	CASSPLAVYTDTQYF
TRBV7-2	15	TRBJ2-3	CASSSRQGTTDTQYF
TRBV5-1	16	TRBJ2-7	CASSLDPGAVSYEQYF
TRBV7-9	16	TRBJ1-4	CASSLWTGGTNEKLFF
TRBV12-5	15	TRBJ2-1	CASVGGLAIYNEQFF
TRBV6-1	15	TRBJ2-3	CATLDRGYSTDTQYF
TRBV5-1	15	TRBJ2-1	CASSLVGPSYNEQFF
TRBV29-1	13	TRBJ2-3	CSARTGPTDTQYF
TRBV29-1	17	TRBJ2-3	CSVEGEDGQGAPDTQYF
TRBV7-9	14	TRBJ2-7	CASSLDLGDYEQYF
TRBV12-3/TRBV12-4	15	TRBJ1-3	CASSETDRGGNTIYF
TRBV28	16	TRBJ2-7	CASSFMPGLVSYEQYF
TRBV29-1	12	TRBJ1-1	CSVGKSKFEAFF
TRBV11-2	16	TRBJ2-1	CASSLHGASSYNEQFF
TRBV24-1	18	TRBJ2-2	CATSDITGTDANTGELFF
TRBV7-9	15	TRBJ2-1	CASSLLAGVYNEQFF
TRBV7-9	16	TRBJ2-5	CASSGDPGSQAETQYF
TRBV28	15	TRBJ2-5	CASSLVGSARETQYF
TRBV5-4	19	TRBJ1-1	CASSLAVSGRGGAYTEAFF
TRBV12-3/TRBV12-4	15	TRBJ1-4	CASHRSGTENEKLFF
TRBV5-1	15	TRBJ2-5	CASSDPGLPGETQYF
TRBV10-3	15	TRBJ2-3	CAISGLAGDIDTQYF
TRBV12-3/TRBV12-4	14	TRBJ2-5	CASSAALEQETQYF
TRBV12-3/TRBV12-4	12	TRBJ2-1	CASSLSYNEQFF
TRBV7-9	16	TRBJ2-1	CASRLGAASSYNEQFF
TRBV28	14	TRBJ2-3	CASSLEQGGDTQYF
TRBV6-1	15	TRBJ2-5	CASSPPLYNRETQYF
TRBV12-3/TRBV12-4	12	TRBJ2-1	CASAWGSYEQFF
TRBV7-3	16	TRBJ2-1	CASSVTPMSSYNEQFF
TRBV12-3/TRBV12-4	14	TRBJ2-1	CASSSGQGSNEQFF
TRBV5-4	15	TRBJ2-7	CASSDHDRLYYEQYF
TRBV20-1	15	TRBJ2-1	CSAILTSSFYNEQFF
TRBV7-8	15	TRBJ2-1	CASSSPGTRNNEQFF
TRBV13	16	TRBJ1-1	CASSSGIQGSKTEAFF